This T cell receptor beta chain was identified in a study of blood T cell repertoires in COVID-19. Study processing details: Nucleated cell counts were estimated from reference gene primer amplification. Measured with immunoSEQ multiplex PCR; TCRdb has only the in-frame clones, and not every one. D and trimming come from the DNA, and the V and J calls and clone size come from that table. Of around 300,000 clones in the sample, over 75% were seen once. This clone was counted a single time. This receptor was identified in a human donor in a cohort sampled during active COVID-19. The sequenced material came from peripheral blood.

This CDR3 reads CSGGSYEQFF. CDR3 nucleotide sequence: TGCAGCGGAGGGTCTTATGAGCAGTTCTTC. The chain carries TRBV29-1 and TRBJ2-1; the D gene is possibly TRBD2 (5 bases). The CDR3 is 10 residues long. V shed 7 bases and J shed 8 bases, with 9 bases lying between them. The germline V gene encodes CDR1 SQVTM and CDR2 ANQGSEA.